Shown below are 28 T cell receptor beta chains from a single sample sequenced in a study of blood T cell repertoires in COVID-19. TCRdb's table, derived via immunoSEQ multiplex PCR, lists solely in-frame clones and lacks some. Of 35,000 to 55,000 clones in the sample, around 83% are singletons; the top ten hold about 7.2%. Sequencing was carried out using peripheral blood. All receptors derive from a man between 60 and 75 years old with active COVID-19.

V usage is TRBV7-6 and J usage is TRBJ1-1; weak D call: TRBD1 (6 bases). V shed 1 base and J shed 3 bases, with 9 bases lying between them. The CDR3 covers 14 residues. The germline V gene has CDR1 SGHVS and CDR2 FNYEAQ. CDR3 sequence (DNA): TGTGCCAGCAGCTTAGGGACAGCAGACACTGAAGCTTTCTTT. Residues: CASSLGTADTEAFF. The whole variable domain, remainder taken from reference TRBV7-6 and TRBJ1-1, is GAGVSQSPRYKVTKRGQDVALRCDPISGHVSLYWYRQALGQGPEFLTYFNYEAQQDKSGLPNDRFSAERPEGSISTLTIQRTEQRDSAMYRCASSLGTADTEAFFGQGTRLTVV.

The rearrangement joins TRBV28 to TRBJ2-1; the match to TRBD1 covers 9 bases. This CDR3 region has 15 residues. With 5 bases clipped from V and 8 bases from J, the junction kept 10 bases outside the gene matches. Germline V gene data show CDR1 as MDHEN and CDR2 as SYDVKM. This CDR3 is CASSPPGTGRDEQFF. CDR3 coding DNA: TGTGCCAGCAGTCCCCCCGGGACAGGGAGAGATGAGCAGTTCTTC.

V is TRBV11-3 and J is TRBJ2-2; a possible D gene is TRBD1 (6 bases). V lost 1 base, J lost 5 bases, and 11 bases lay in between. Germline CDR1 is SGHNT and CDR2 is YENEEA. The CDR3 loop spans 15 amino acids. The CDR3 region is CASSLARGSTGELFF. In nucleotides, the CDR3 is TGTGCCAGCAGCTTAGCCAGGGGAAGTACCGGGGAGCTGTTTTTT.

The CDR3 region has the DNA TGTGCCAGTAGTACTGGGTACGGGGACTACGAGCAGTACTTC. Protein sequence: CASSTGYGDYEQYF. The rearrangement joins TRBV19 to TRBJ2-7; D may be TRBD2 (5 bases). In germline, CDR1 is LNHDA, CDR2 SQIVND (reference sequence). CDR3 size: 14 residues. The V gene lost 4 bases and the J gene lost 3 bases, with 13 bases spanning the gap.

The CDR3 nucleotides are TGTGCCTGGAGTGTAATTGGGGACATGGGTTCCTACGAGCAGTACTTC. Protein sequence: CAWSVIGDMGSYEQYF. The chain is built from TRBV30 and TRBJ2-7; TRBD1 is a possible D gene (6 bases). CDR1 and CDR2 (germline): GTSNPN, SVGIG (reference sequence). The CDR3 is 16 amino acids. V lost 0 bases and J lost 1, with 16 bases in between.

V and J are TRBV29-1 and TRBJ1-5; D is undetermined. The CDR3 spans 14 residues. Germline V gives CDR1 SQVTM, CDR2 ANQGSEA. V lost 2 bases, J lost 5 bases, and 13 bases lay in between. CDR3 loop: CSVEIEGNHQPQHF. CDR3 bases: TGCAGCGTTGAAATTGAGGGTAACCATCAGCCCCAGCATTTT.

The chain couples TRBV7-2 to TRBJ2-3; 11 nucleotides align to TRBD2. Germline loops: CDR1 SGHTA, CDR2 FQGNSA. With V trimmed by 4 bases and J by 4 bases, 7 bases remained unmatched. This CDR3 has 16 amino acids. The CDR3 sequence: CASSSLTSGDPDTQYF. In DNA form, the CDR3 reads TGTGCCAGCAGCTCCCTGACTAGCGGGGACCCAGATACGCAGTATTTT. The full variable domain, completed using reference TRBV7-2 and TRBJ2-3, is GAGVSQSPSNKVTEKGKDVELRCDPISGHTALYWYRQSLGQGLEFLIYFQGNSAPDKSGLPSDRFSAERTGGSVSTLTIQRTQQEDSAVYLCASSSLTSGDPDTQYFGPGTRLTVL.

The chain combines TRBV12-3 or TRBV12-4 with TRBJ2-1; D uncertain. The V end lost 3 bases, the J end lost 8 bases, and 11 bases lay between the germline ends. This CDR3 has 13 residues. In DNA form, the CDR3 reads TGTGCCAGCAGTTTCCCAGGAAGGCATGAGCAGTTCTTC. It yields the protein CASSFPGRHEQFF.

The chain carries TRBV3-1 (or the pseudogene TRBV3-2) and TRBJ2-5, with TRBD2 identical over 13 bases. Germline-derived CDR1 and CDR2 are LGHDT and YNNKEL (reference sequence). This CDR3 region has 16 residues. J lost 5 bases, V lost 1 base, and 4 bases had no gene match. CDR3 coding DNA: TGTGCCAGCAGCCAAGGGACTAGCGGGAGATTGGAGACCCAGTACTTC. Protein: CASSQGTSGRLETQYF.

The chain couples TRBV6-5 to TRBJ1-2, with D tentatively TRBD1 (5 bases). Trimming took off 7 bases at V and 4 bases at J, with 13 bases between the two ends. CDR3 length equals 13 residues. Germline CDR1 and CDR2: MNHEY and SVGAGI. CDR3 sequence (DNA): TGTGCCAGCACGCAGGGCTTCCTCTATGGCTACACCTTC. This codes for CASTQGFLYGYTF.

The chain employs TRBV19 and TRBJ2-5; perhaps TRBD2 as D (5 bases). This CDR3 is built from 13 residues. V was pared by 6 bases and J by 5 bases, with 13 bases between. Looked up from germline, CDR1 is LNHDA and CDR2 is SQIVND (reference sequence). This chain's CDR3 is CASRRGPAETQYF. For the CDR3, the DNA is TGTGCCAGTAGGAGAGGGCCAGCGGAGACCCAGTACTTC.

This rearrangement joins TRBV5-4 to TRBJ2-3; 15 nucleotides align to TRBD2. CDR1 is SGHNT and CDR2 is YYREEE in the germline V gene (reference sequence). After removal of 4 bases from V and 2 bases from J, the junction contained 5 bases not matched to a gene. The CDR3 length is 17 residues. CDR3 nucleotide sequence: TGTGCCAGCAGCACCGGGACTAGCGGGGGGTCCACAGATACGCAGTATTTT. Translating it yields CASSTGTSGGSTDTQYF.

V usage is TRBV12-3 or TRBV12-4 and J usage is TRBJ2-7, with D possibly TRBD2 on 6 matching bases. V was trimmed by 5 bases and J by 5 bases, leaving 7 bases between them. There are 11 residues in the CDR3. This chain's CDR3 is CASSRGNEQYF. The CDR3 region has the DNA TGTGCCAGCAGTCGGGGGAACGAGCAGTACTTC.

The V gene is TRBV7-8, the J gene TRBJ2-1; 11 nucleotides align to TRBD1. Germline V gene sequence: CDR1 SGHVS, CDR2 FQNEAQ. The trim removed 6 bases at V and 7 bases at J, leaving 8 bases unmatched. This CDR3 comprises 15 residues. CDR3 sequence: CASSTGTGGGNEQFF. Here the CDR3 DNA reads TGTGCCAGCAGTACCGGGACAGGGGGTGGGAATGAGCAGTTCTTC.

The rearrangement joins TRBV6-6 to TRBJ1-6; D perhaps matches TRBD1 (5 bases). CDR3 length equals 16 residues. Trimming shortened V by 4 bases and J by 1 base, and 11 bases separated the two germline ends. Germline values: CDR1 MNHNY, CDR2 SVGAGI (reference sequence). The CDR3 DNA is TGTGCCAGCAGTTTCCACCAGGGATCCTATAATTCACCCCTCCACTTT. It translates to CASSFHQGSYNSPLHF.

This CDR3 reads CASSFSRGYQETQYF. Written as DNA, the CDR3 is TGTGCCAGCAGTTTTAGCAGGGGTTATCAAGAGACCCAGTACTTC. This chain connects TRBV28 to TRBJ2-5, with D possibly being TRBD1 (6 bases). Germline V lookup: CDR1 MDHEN, CDR2 SYDVKM. V was cut by 3 bases and J by 2 bases, with 13 bases left in between. This CDR3 has 15 residues. Filled out from reference TRBV28 and TRBJ2-5, the complete variable domain reads DVKVTQSSRYLVKRTGEKVFLECVQDMDHENMFWYRQDPGLGLRLIYFSYDVKMKEKGDIPEGYSVSREKKERFSLILESASTNQTSMYLCASSFSRGYQETQYFGPGTRLLVL.

This clone was seen only a few times. V is TRBV14 and J is TRBJ2-7; TRBD2 agrees at 7 bases. Trimming at V came to 0 bases and at J to 2 bases, leaving 7 bases not matched to a gene. CDR1 and CDR2 (germline): SGHDN, FVKESK. This CDR3 comprises 16 residues. In nucleotides, the CDR3 is TGTGCCAGCAGCCAAGAATTTGGCGGGAGCCCCTACGAGCAGTACTTC. This translates into CASSQEFGGSPYEQYF.

This clone was counted once. The chain carries TRBV6-2 or TRBV6-3 and TRBJ2-1, with a weak D call TRBD1 (6 bases). The germline V gene has CDR1 MNHEY and CDR2 SVGEGT. Deletions cut 3 bases from V and 5 bases from J, with 20 bases between. This CDR3 has 17 amino acids. The CDR3 here is CASSYLGSGTQHNEQFF. The CDR3 bases are TGTGCCAGCAGTTATTTGGGGTCCGGGACACAGCACAATGAGCAGTTCTTC.

This clone came up a few times. This sequence joins TRBV30 and TRBJ2-4; 7 bases line up with TRBD1. In germline, CDR1 is GTSNPN, CDR2 SVGIG (reference sequence). CDR3 length: 14 amino acids. The junction had 3 bases not matched to a gene; V was cut back by 1 base and J by 3 bases. The CDR3 region is CAWSAGGIKNIQYF. CDR3 in DNA: TGTGCCTGGAGTGCAGGGGGAATCAAAAACATTCAGTACTTC.

The genes are TRBV29-1 and TRBJ2-7; possible D gene TRBD1, 5 bases. Germline lookup yields CDR1 SQVTM and CDR2 ANQGSEA. The V end lost 5 bases, the J end lost 1 base, and 15 bases lay between the germline ends. This CDR3 is built from 14 residues. The CDR3 reads CSVKIRAGSYEQYF. Written as DNA, the CDR3 is TGCAGCGTTAAAATCAGGGCAGGGTCCTACGAGCAGTACTTC.

The chain carries TRBV27 and TRBJ2-3, with 9 bases fitting TRBD2. The CDR3 is 15 residues long. CDR1 and CDR2 from the germline V gene are MNHEY and SMNVEV (reference sequence). V gave up 2 bases and J gave up 3 bases; unmatched junction bases: 3. The CDR3 nucleotides are TGTGCCAGCAGTTTAGCGGGAGGGCCAACAGATACGCAGTATTTT. This translates into CASSLAGGPTDTQYF.

The V gene is TRBV7-9, the J gene TRBJ1-3, with 7 bases lining up with TRBD1. CDR1 SEHNR and CDR2 FQNEAQ come from the germline V gene (reference sequence). CDR3 size: 16 residues. V shed 2 bases and J 0 bases; nucleotides not matched to a gene: 4. The CDR3 DNA reads TGTGCCAGCAGCTTACCGGGACAGATCTCTGGAAACACCATATATTTT. Translation gives CASSLPGQISGNTIYF. Full variable domain (remainder filled in from reference TRBV7-9 and TRBJ1-3): DTGVSQNPRHKITKRGQNVTFRCDPISEHNRLYWYRQTLGQGPEFLTYFQNEAQLEKSRLLSDRFSAERPKGSFSTLEIQRTEQGDSAMYLCASSLPGQISGNTIYFGEGSWLTVV.

V and J are TRBV5-1 and TRBJ1-5, with D hard to call. The CDR3 totals 15 residues. Trimming left V 0 bases short and J 8 bases short, with 15 bases between. The germline gives CDR1 SGHRS, CDR2 YFSETQ. CDR3 in amino acids: CASSLVAGGGKPQHF. DNA for the CDR3: TGCGCCAGCAGCTTGGTGGCCGGAGGAGGAAAGCCCCAGCATTTT.

The chain employs TRBV6-1 and TRBJ2-1; 10 bases match TRBD2. Germline CDR1 reads MNHNS; CDR2 reads SASEGT. This CDR3 comprises 15 residues. V lost 2 bases and J lost 2; bases outside the gene matches: 0. CDR3 DNA sequence: TGTGCCAGCAGTGAAACTAGCGGGGCCTACAATGAGCAGTTCTTC. The encoded protein is CASSETSGAYNEQFF.

V and J are TRBV25-1 and TRBJ2-7, with 8 positions matching TRBD1. The CDR3 is 15 amino acids. Germline-derived CDR1 and CDR2 are MGHDK and SYGVNS. V shed 4 bases and J 3 bases; nucleotides not matched to a gene: 8. The CDR3 is CASSGRTGSFYEQYF. CDR3 DNA sequence: TGTGCCAGCAGTGGGCGGACAGGGTCTTTCTACGAGCAGTACTTC.

The chain links TRBV30 to TRBJ1-5; weak D call: TRBD1 (5 bases). Between the trimmed V and J ends, which lost 5 bases and 2 bases, there was a span of 10 bases. Looked up from germline, CDR1 is GTSNPN and CDR2 is SVGIG (reference sequence). The CDR3 runs to 13 residues. The CDR3 DNA reads as TGTGCCTGGGCCGGGGGTGGCAATCAGCCCCAGCATTTT. Encoded protein: CAWAGGGNQPQHF.

This chain uses TRBV9 with TRBJ2-5, with no clear D. Per germline, CDR1 SGDLS and CDR2 YYNGEE. The CDR3 has 13 amino acids. The V gene lost 0 bases and the J gene lost 2 bases, with 5 bases spanning the gap. This chain's CDR3 is CASSVASQETQYF. For the CDR3, the DNA is TGTGCCAGCAGCGTAGCCAGTCAAGAGACCCAGTACTTC.

The rearrangement joins TRBV2 to TRBJ1-2, with D possibly matching TRBD1 (5 bases). The CDR3 is made up of 14 amino acids. The V gene's germline CDR1 is SNHLY and CDR2 FYNNEI. The V and J ends lost 8 bases and 5 bases respectively, with 18 bases between them. In DNA form, the CDR3 reads TGTGCCAGCGGGTCAGACACCCGGACATATGGCTACACCTTC. It encodes CASGSDTRTYGYTF. The variable domain in full, with the rest retrieved from reference TRBV2 and TRBJ1-2, is EPEVTQTPSHQVTQMGQEVILRCVPISNHLYFYWYRQILGQKVEFLVSFYNNEISEKSEIFDDQFSVERPDGSNFTLKIRSTKLEDSAMYFCASGSDTRTYGYTFGSGTRLTVV.